These 30 T cell receptor beta chains share one sample of origin, sequenced in a study of blood T cell repertoires in COVID-19. Using immunoSEQ multiplex PCR, the repertoire was profiled, and TCRdb retains in-frame clones only, with some absent. The data show fewer than 200,000 clones, around four fifths seen once. The sample was PBMCs or T cells enriched from blood (not recorded which). Source of these receptors: a woman aged 45-59 years in a cohort exposed to, infected with or recovered from COVID-19 (not recorded which).

The chain couples TRBV25-1 to TRBJ2-5, with 7 bases fitting TRBD1. The CDR3 runs to 12 residues. CDR1 and CDR2 (germline): MGHDK, SYGVNS. The ends lost 6 bases at V and 4 bases at J; junction bases unmatched: 2. The CDR3 nucleotides read TGTGCCAGCAGAACAGGGGCAGAGACCCAGTACTTC. It specifies CASRTGAETQYF.

On this clone: Other DNA sequences in the sample encode the same CDR3. This chain links TRBV27 with TRBJ2-7; 12 nucleotides align to TRBD1. Germline trimming cut 5 bases from V and 2 bases from J; bases unmatched to any gene: 1. This CDR3 region has 14 residues. Per the germline V gene, CDR1 is MNHEY and CDR2 is SMNVEV (reference sequence). As DNA, the CDR3 is TGTGCCAGCAGTAGGGACAGGGGGCCCTACGAGCAGTACTTC. Translating it yields CASSRDRGPYEQYF.

This chain uses TRBV28 with TRBJ1-5; 7 nucleotides line up with TRBD1. This CDR3 is 16 amino acids long. Trimming at V came to 7 bases and at J to 0 bases, leaving 9 bases not matched to a gene. The V gene's germline CDR1 is MDHEN and CDR2 SYDVKM. The CDR3 DNA reads TGTGCCAGCAACCCATTGACAGGGTATAGCAATCAGCCCCAGCATTTT. Translating it yields CASNPLTGYSNQPQHF.

This clone was picked up a small number of times. The chain combines TRBV5-8 with TRBJ2-1, with TRBD1 matching 7 bases. Germline lookup yields CDR1 SGHTS and CDR2 YDEGEE. The CDR3 has 15 amino acids. V lost 3 bases and J lost 7; bases outside the gene matches: 10. CDR3 sequence (DNA): TGTGCCAGCAGCTCCGTACTGACAGGGTTGAATGAGCAGTTCTTC. Amino acid sequence: CASSSVLTGLNEQFF.

The chain links TRBV27 to TRBJ1-1; a possible D gene is TRBD1 (6 bases). The CDR3 contains 15 residues. V was cut by 0 bases and J by 2 bases, with 10 bases left in between. Germline CDR1 and CDR2: MNHEY and SMNVEV (reference sequence). The CDR3 DNA is TGTGCCAGCAGTTTATCTTGGGGGCTTAACACTGAAGCTTTCTTT. Encoded protein: CASSLSWGLNTEAFF.

This chain connects TRBV5-4 to TRBJ2-3, with D maybe TRBD2 (6 bases). Germline CDR1 is SGHNT and CDR2 is YYREEE (reference sequence). The CDR3 is made up of 16 amino acids. The V end was cut by 4 bases, the J end by 0 bases, with 15 bases between. The CDR3 region has the DNA TGTGCCAGCAGCAAAGGGACTTCCTCTAGCACAGATACGCAGTATTTT. This encodes CASSKGTSSSTDTQYF.

This clone has only one observation. This chain uses TRBV3-1 (or the pseudogene TRBV3-2) with TRBJ2-7, with D uncertain. V was clipped by 0 bases and J by 6 bases, with 12 bases between them. Germline CDR1 is LGHDT and CDR2 is YNNKEL (reference sequence). This CDR3 is built from 14 residues. The CDR3 bases are TGTGCCAGCAGCCAAGACCTGTCCCCTTTCGAGCAGTACTTC. Translating it yields CASSQDLSPFEQYF.

This rearrangement joins TRBV12-3 or TRBV12-4 to TRBJ1-1; 10 nucleotides line up with TRBD1. Trimming removed 5 bases from V and 4 bases from J; junction bases left unmatched: 1. The CDR3 length is 13 residues. The CDR3 sequence is CASSGQGVTEAFF. The DNA for the CDR3 is TGTGCCAGCAGTGGACAGGGGGTCACTGAAGCTTTCTTT.

The CDR3 region has the DNA TGTGCCAGCAGCGAACTTGGCGTCAACTACCACTCTGGAAACACCATATATTTT. Translation: CASSELGVNYHSGNTIYF. The rearrangement uses TRBV5-6 and TRBJ1-3; D is uncertain. Trimming took 4 bases from V and 0 from J, leaving 20 bases between them. The germline V gene has CDR1 SGHDT and CDR2 YYEEEE. The CDR3 is 18 residues long.

The CDR3 spells CASSSGQGVGYEQYF. CDR3 nucleotides: TGCGCCAGCAGCTCGGGACAGGGGGTAGGATACGAGCAGTACTTC. The chain joins TRBV5-1 to TRBJ2-7; 11 bases fit TRBD1. Trimming took 3 bases from V and 4 from J; bases not matched to a gene: 6. Looked up from germline, CDR1 is SGHRS and CDR2 is YFSETQ. The CDR3 has 15 residues.

The V gene is TRBV21-1, the J gene TRBJ2-7; the table calls TRBD1, which could not be checked here. TRBV21-1 is shown as a pseudogene. The CDR3 consists of 17 residues. CDR3 region: CASSKAPGQGLTYEQYF. Written as DNA, the CDR3 is TGTGCCAGCAGCAAAGCCCCGGGACAGGGCTTGACCTACGAGCAGTACTTC.

This rearrangement joins TRBV5-1 to TRBJ1-1; D not certain. The CDR3 covers 13 residues. Looked up from germline, CDR1 is SGHRS and CDR2 is YFSETQ. Trimming left V 4 bases short and J 3 bases short, with 10 bases between. The CDR3 DNA follows: TGCGCCAGCAGCACAAGGGAGGACACTGAAGCTTTCTTT. It yields the protein CASSTREDTEAFF.

This clone was observed a handful of times. The chain combines TRBV24-1 with TRBJ2-1; 10 bases match TRBD1. The V gene's germline CDR1 is KGHDR and CDR2 SFDVKD. Trimming at V came to 5 bases and at J to 9 bases, leaving 6 bases not matched to a gene. This CDR3 contains 14 residues. The CDR3 spells CATSGKGQGGEQFF. DNA for the CDR3: TGTGCCACCAGTGGGAAAGGACAGGGGGGTGAGCAGTTCTTC.

V and J are TRBV20-1 and TRBJ1-5; D uncertain. Germline V gives CDR1 DFQATT, CDR2 SNEGSKA (reference sequence). CDR3 length: 13 amino acids. Trimming left V 4 bases short and J 5 bases short, with 12 bases between. The CDR3 nucleotides read TGCAGTGCTATTGAGGGAGGAGATCAGCCCCAGCATTTT. This translates into CSAIEGGDQPQHF.

CDR3 coding DNA: TGTGCCAGCAATTCGGGGGGGAACATAGTTGGTGAAGCTTTCTTT. Translation: CASNSGGNIVGEAFF. The chain employs TRBV28 and TRBJ1-1; tentatively, D is TRBD1 (5 bases). Germline V gives CDR1 MDHEN, CDR2 SYDVKM. The CDR3 covers 15 residues. V lost 7 bases and J 7 bases, leaving 22 bases between the germline ends. The full variable domain, rest sourced from reference TRBV28 and TRBJ1-1, is DVKVTQSSRYLVKRTGEKVFLECVQDMDHENMFWYRQDPGLGLRLIYFSYDVKMKEKGDIPEGYSVSREKKERFSLILESASTNQTSMYLCASNSGGNIVGEAFFGQGTRLTVV.

The J gene is TRBJ2-3, the V gene TRBV7-8; 10 nucleotides agree with TRBD2. V lost 0 bases, J lost 3 bases, and 3 bases stayed unmatched. This CDR3 region has 16 residues. The germline CDR1 and CDR2 sequences are SGHVS and FQNEAQ. This CDR3 is CASSLALAGVTDTQYF. The CDR3 DNA reads TGTGCCAGCAGCTTAGCGCTAGCGGGAGTAACAGATACGCAGTATTTT.

The chain carries TRBV3-1 (or the pseudogene TRBV3-2) and TRBJ1-2; 7 nucleotides align to TRBD1. Germline V gene sequence: CDR1 LGHDT, CDR2 YNNKEL (reference sequence). CDR3 length equals 13 residues. With V trimmed by 4 bases and J by 3 bases, 2 bases remained unmatched. CDR3 loop: CASSRDSYYGYTF. The CDR3 DNA reads TGTGCCAGCAGCCGGGACAGCTACTATGGCTACACCTTC.

The rearrangement uses TRBV9 and TRBJ2-7; the D is unclear. Germline CDR1 and CDR2: SGDLS and YYNGEE. The CDR3 spans 13 residues. With 4 bases removed from V and 3 bases from J, the gap between germline ends came to 11 bases. As DNA, the CDR3 is TGTGCCAGCAGCCAAAGAGATTACTACGAGCAGTACTTC. It translates to CASSQRDYYEQYF.

The rearrangement uses TRBV5-8 and TRBJ1-1; the D gene is possibly TRBD1 (6 bases). The CDR3 is 15 residues long. The V end lost 5 bases, the J end lost 1 base, and 15 bases lay between the germline ends. CDR1 is SGHTS, CDR2 YDEGEE, per germline. The CDR3 DNA reads TGTGCCAGCAGTCCCCGGGACACCTGGAACACTGAAGCTTTCTTT. Translation gives CASSPRDTWNTEAFF.

This rearrangement joins TRBV9 to TRBJ2-2, with 7 bases identical to TRBD1. The CDR3 loop spans 15 amino acids. The junction had 7 bases not matched to a gene; V was cut back by 0 bases and J by 8 bases. Germline assignment: CDR1 SGDLS and CDR2 YYNGEE. The CDR3 here is CASSVAGQFYGELFF. CDR3 nucleotides: TGTGCCAGCAGCGTAGCGGGACAGTTTTATGGGGAGCTGTTTTTT.

CDR3 DNA sequence: TGTGCCAGCAGTCCGCCAGCGTCCTACAATGAGCAGTTCTTC. The encoded protein is CASSPPASYNEQFF. The V gene is TRBV28, the J gene TRBJ2-1; D is uncertain. The germline CDR1 and CDR2 sequences are MDHEN and SYDVKM. The CDR3 is 14 residues long. The V end was cut by 5 bases, the J end by 1 base, with 9 bases between.

The genes are TRBV6-1 and TRBJ2-7; tentatively, D is TRBD2 (6 bases). V lost 3 bases and J lost 3, with 15 bases in between. Per germline, CDR1 MNHNS and CDR2 SASEGT. This CDR3 comprises 15 residues. The CDR3 nucleotides read TGTGCCAGCAGTGATAACCCGGGACTCAGCTACGAGCAGTACTTC. Translation gives CASSDNPGLSYEQYF.

CDR3 DNA: TGCAGCGTGGAGGGGACTAGCGGGGGGGAATCCTACGAGCAGTACTTC. Translating it yields CSVEGTSGGESYEQYF. The chain joins TRBV29-1 to TRBJ2-7; 16 positions match TRBD2. Germline lookup yields CDR1 SQVTM and CDR2 ANQGSEA. Trimming took 6 bases from V and 1 from J; bases not matched to a gene: 6. The CDR3 has 16 amino acids.

The chain has TRBV28 and TRBJ1-5, with D hard to call. V was pared by 6 bases and J by 3 bases, with 15 bases between. CDR1 and CDR2 (germline): MDHEN, SYDVKM. The CDR3 has 15 residues. The chain's CDR3 is CASSKGLPFNQPQHF. The CDR3 nucleotides read TGTGCCAGCAGCAAAGGACTGCCCTTCAATCAGCCCCAGCATTTT.

The rearrangement uses TRBV7-9 and TRBJ2-7; 7 bases are a match to TRBD2. The CDR3 runs to 17 residues. Per germline, CDR1 SEHNR and CDR2 FQNEAQ (reference sequence). V dropped 1 base and J dropped 0; count of bases not matched to a gene: 9. The CDR3 spells CASSLGFERGSSYEQYF. Here the CDR3 DNA reads TGTGCCAGCAGCTTAGGATTCGAGCGGGGCTCCTCCTACGAGCAGTACTTC.

Only one count was recorded for this clone. The rearrangement uses TRBV4-3 and TRBJ1-1, with D maybe TRBD1 (5 bases). This CDR3 contains 15 residues. Germline V gene data show CDR1 as LGHNA and CDR2 as YSLEER. Trimming left V 0 bases short and J 11 bases short, with 19 bases between. The CDR3 here is CASSQDGREGIGAFF. As DNA, the CDR3 is TGCGCCAGCAGCCAAGATGGCAGGGAGGGGATCGGGGCTTTCTTT.

The J gene is TRBJ1-4, the V gene TRBV5-1; a possible D gene is TRBD1 (6 bases). The CDR3 is 17 amino acids. Germline assignment: CDR1 SGHRS and CDR2 YFSETQ. Trimming removed 5 bases at V and 0 bases at J, with 17 bases between. The CDR3 protein is CASSIAQGPSTNEKLFF. The CDR3 nucleotides read TGCGCCAGCAGTATCGCCCAGGGGCCCTCAACTAATGAAAAACTGTTTTTT.

The rearrangement links TRBV28 to TRBJ1-4; D call uncertain. CDR1 is MDHEN, CDR2 SYDVKM, per germline. Trimming stripped 5 bases from V and 3 bases from J, with 19 bases between. The CDR3 consists of 17 residues. The DNA for the CDR3 is TGTGCCAGCAGTCCCGGGGATGGGGAGGCGGCTAATGAAAAACTGTTTTTT. It yields the protein CASSPGDGEAANEKLFF.

The chain is built from TRBV5-1 and TRBJ2-5, with 12 bases aligning to TRBD2. J lost 4 bases, V lost 0 bases, and 10 bases had no gene match. Germline values: CDR1 SGHRS, CDR2 YFSETQ. This CDR3 spans 18 amino acids. CDR3 sequence (DNA): TGCGCCAGCAGCTTGGCGGCTAGCGGGGGGGCACTCCGAGAGACCCAGTACTTC. Protein: CASSLAASGGALRETQYF.

This chain joins TRBV21-1 and TRBJ2-5; the listed D gene, TRBD2, was not tested against the DNA. TRBV21-1 is deemed a pseudogene. This CDR3 is built from 16 residues. The CDR3 region is CASSNWHGGGRETQYF. Here the CDR3 DNA reads TGTGCCAGCAGCAATTGGCACGGGGGTGGTCGGGAGACCCAGTACTTC.